This T cell receptor beta chain was observed in a study of Tregs in tolerant kidney transplant recipients (dated by TCRdb to the late 2010s). Context from the whole study: The study applied TCRbeta sequencing to find donor-specific regulatory T cells before combined kidney and bone marrow transplantation and then followed those same cells after transplant. Several methods of expanding Tregs specific for an allogeneic donor were compared by TCRbeta repertoire sequencing in a few healthy controls.

For TCRbeta CDR3 sequencing, genomic DNA was extracted from sorted cells using the QIAGEN DNeasy Blood and Tissue Kit. High-throughput TCRbeta CDR3 sequencing, including PCR amplification with bias correction and internal controls, was performed commercially through immunoSEQ. Regarding the original processing steps: A unique productive TCRbeta sequence was defined by the CDR3 nucleotide sequence when primers matched, and otherwise by the CDR3 amino acid sequence together with the Vbeta and Jbeta genes. Sorting error was corrected by removing sequences shared between sorted populations at a frequency ratio of 2:1 or less, and the remaining shared sequences were assigned to the higher population. A sequence was defined as donor-reactive if the sequence was expanded at least 5-fold in CFSE-low cells compared with unstimulated cells and had a frequency of at least 0.01% in CFSE-low cells. Repertoire divergence was quantified by Jensen-Shannon divergence using the top 100 TCRbeta sequences ranked by frequency. For any sample with multiple sequencing runs, sorting error was corrected in each run separately before the runs were pooled. The source is immuneACCESS, and TCRdb retained only in-frame sequences with V and J called. Part of the clones is not carried over; for the studies checked, unresolved V genes explain less than half of this, and the remainder is unexplained. V and J calls plus clone size are reproduced from that table; the DNA served to infer D and trimming. For this sample the table gives about 240,000 clones, of which around 81% were detected only once. Of the sample, about 0.64% is held by the ten largest clones.

Of note for this clone: It has no known antigen specificity. No clone much larger than this one lies a single base away; base qualities are absent.

Overall results and qualifications from the work: Although technical replication error seemed to be minimal, the question of biological reproducibility was not addressed directly. The most biologically relevant and donor-specific TCRbeta repertoire appeared to be identified by expanding Tregs with activated donor B cells. The study was limited by small patient numbers, and the findings need validation in larger populations and under other immunosuppression protocols.

Thawed PBMCs were FACS-sorted into unstimulated Tregs (CD4+CD25+CD127-), CD4+ non-Tregs (CD4+CD25-), CD4 cells and CD8 cells. Healthy control blood was obtained either as purchased buffy coats or from healthy volunteers. Healthy control blood was separated into PBMCs by Ficoll density gradient and cryopreserved, and patient PBMCs were collected both before and after transplant. The CDR3 starts with the cysteine, ends with the phenylalanine, and has 13 residues. The retained sequence is limited to the CDR3, 39 bases, with the frame set at the first base. From the germline V gene (reference sequence), CDR1 is LNHDA and CDR2 is SQIVND. V is cut by 7 bases and J by 3 bases, and the space between the germline ends is 10 bases.

The chain links TRBV19 with TRBJ1-3; no D gene can be assigned with confidence. Specimen: CD4+ T cells from blood. This sequence was found in a human donor in good health. CDR3 sequence: CASTYQDGNTIYF. The bases read TGTGCCAGTACGTATCAGGATGGAAACACCATATATTTT.